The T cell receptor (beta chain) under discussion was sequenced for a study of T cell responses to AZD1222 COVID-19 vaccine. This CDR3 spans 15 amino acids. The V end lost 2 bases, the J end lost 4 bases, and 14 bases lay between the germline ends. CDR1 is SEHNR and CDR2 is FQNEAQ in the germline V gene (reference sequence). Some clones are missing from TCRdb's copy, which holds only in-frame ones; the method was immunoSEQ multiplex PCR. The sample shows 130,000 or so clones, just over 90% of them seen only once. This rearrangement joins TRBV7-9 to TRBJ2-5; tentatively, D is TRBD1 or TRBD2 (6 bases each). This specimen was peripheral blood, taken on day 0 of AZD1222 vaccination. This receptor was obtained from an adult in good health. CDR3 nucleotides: TGTGCCAGCAGCTTATTGGGGGGCGCGGGAGAGACCCAGTACTTC. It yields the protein CASSLLGGAGETQYF.